This note documents a single T cell receptor beta chain sequence. This sample stems from a study of blood T cell repertoires in COVID-19. Some clones are missing from TCRdb's copy, which holds only in-frame ones; the method was immunoSEQ multiplex PCR. The table includes roughly 170,000 clones, roughly 85% detected once. With V trimmed by 3 bases and J by 8 bases, 15 bases remained unmatched. Germline CDR1 is LGHNA and CDR2 is YNFKEQ. This CDR3 has 17 residues. The sample comprised PBMCs or T cells enriched from blood (not recorded which). This clonotype was sampled from a woman between 50 and 59 years old who had recovered from COVID-19. This chain uses TRBV4-2 with TRBJ2-1; TRBD2 agrees at 8 bases. CDR3 amino acids: CASSQAVAGSEPHEQFF. CDR3 nucleotide sequence: TGTGCCAGCAGCCAGGCTGTAGCGGGATCGGAACCCCATGAGCAGTTCTTC.